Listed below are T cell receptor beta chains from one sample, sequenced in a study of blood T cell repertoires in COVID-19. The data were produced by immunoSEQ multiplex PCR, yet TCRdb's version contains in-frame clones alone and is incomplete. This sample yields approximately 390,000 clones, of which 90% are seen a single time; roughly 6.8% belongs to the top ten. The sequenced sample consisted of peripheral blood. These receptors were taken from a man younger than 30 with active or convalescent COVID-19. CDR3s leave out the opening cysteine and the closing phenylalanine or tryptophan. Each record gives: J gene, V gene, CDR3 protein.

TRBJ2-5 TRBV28 ASSWGQRATQY
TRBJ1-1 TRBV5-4 ASSLTHRSDTEAF
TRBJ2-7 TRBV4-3 ASSQAVNYEQY
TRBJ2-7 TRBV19 ASSWISGEQY
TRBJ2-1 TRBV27 ASSAQGNEQF
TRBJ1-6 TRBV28 ATHPGRGRNSPLH
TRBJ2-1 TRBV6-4 ASSVTGGLDEQF
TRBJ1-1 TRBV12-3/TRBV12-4 ASSLQGFAEAF
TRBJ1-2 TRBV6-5 ASSYHRVNYGYT
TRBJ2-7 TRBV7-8 ASSAGQGLY
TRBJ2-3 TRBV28 ASSFPGTSGRTDTQY
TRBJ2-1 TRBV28 ASSSLREPTYNEQF
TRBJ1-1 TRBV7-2 ASSLGHLGAEAF
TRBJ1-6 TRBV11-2 ASSRGGGGSPLH
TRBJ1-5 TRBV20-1 SASSTDNQPQH
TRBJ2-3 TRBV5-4 ASSLLEGAGDTQY
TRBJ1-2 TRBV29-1 SGTLGQGYT
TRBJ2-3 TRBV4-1 ASSHPAGGSYTQY
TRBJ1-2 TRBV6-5 ASSYGQGEGYGYT
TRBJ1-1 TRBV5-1 ASSLGSGGVEAF
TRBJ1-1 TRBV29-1 SAGTALDTEAF
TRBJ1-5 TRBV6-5 ASTAQNNQPQH
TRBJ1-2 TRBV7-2 ASSPTGYYGYT
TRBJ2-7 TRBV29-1 SVESRDYEQY
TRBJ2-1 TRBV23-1 ASSQYRTGVEGDLNEQF